The 21 T cell receptor beta chains below were found in one sample sequenced in a study of blood T cell repertoires in COVID-19. The table came from immunoSEQ multiplex PCR; TCRdb's copy has only in-frame clones and leaves some out. The sample shows approximately 90,000 clones, less than 90% of them seen only once. The specimen sequenced was peripheral blood. The source is a man between 60 and 75 years old with acute or convalescent COVID-19.

This chain connects TRBV20-1 to TRBJ2-1; no firm D call. Germline V gene lookup returns CDR1 DFQATT and CDR2 SNEGSKA (reference sequence). The length of the CDR3 is 11 residues. The V end was cut by 4 bases, the J end by 7 bases, with 8 bases between. The chain's CDR3 is CSANLQNEQFF. The CDR3 coding sequence is TGCAGTGCTAATCTCCAGAATGAGCAGTTCTTC.

This chain links TRBV5-4 with TRBJ2-6; 7 bases align to TRBD1. The germline V gene encodes CDR1 SGHNT and CDR2 YYREEE (reference sequence). The V gene end was trimmed by 4 bases and the J gene end by 4 bases; junction bases not matched to a gene: 5. The CDR3 has 15 amino acids. The CDR3 spells CASSRGGAGANVLTF. In DNA, the CDR3 is TGTGCCAGCAGCCGAGGGGGCGCCGGGGCCAACGTCCTGACTTTC.

CDR3 residues: CASSPITLGRVGAFF. The CDR3 nucleotides are TGTGCCAGCAGCCCAATTACCCTAGGGCGGGTGGGAGCTTTCTTT. The chain uses TRBV5-5 and TRBJ1-1; D not certain. Germline assignment: CDR1 SGHKS and CDR2 YYEKEE (reference sequence). This CDR3 is 15 amino acids long. With 4 bases removed from V and 10 bases from J, the gap between germline ends came to 23 bases.

The CDR3 is CASSPHRGGAQYF. CDR3 in DNA: TGTGCCAGCAGCCCACACCGGGGTGGGGCCCAGTACTTC. The rearrangement uses TRBV11-3 and TRBJ2-5; a possible D gene is TRBD2 (5 bases). There are 13 residues in the CDR3. Germline V lookup: CDR1 SGHNT, CDR2 YENEEA. The ends were cut back, 5 bases at V and 9 bases at J, with 16 bases in the middle.

J is TRBJ1-1 and V is TRBV29-1, with 8 bases identical to TRBD1. The V and J ends lost 6 bases and 1 base, in that order; junction bases with no gene match: 4. Germline V gene lookup returns CDR1 SQVTM and CDR2 ANQGSEA. There are 13 residues in the CDR3. CDR3 loop: CSVRGTGNTEAFF. CDR3 DNA sequence: TGCAGCGTCCGTGGGACAGGGAACACTGAAGCTTTCTTT.

This chain connects TRBV29-1 to TRBJ2-1; D unclear. CDR1 SQVTM and CDR2 ANQGSEA come from the germline V gene. This CDR3 contains 10 residues. The V end lost 6 bases, the J end lost 7 bases, and 7 bases lay between the germline ends. The CDR3 DNA is TGCAGCGTGACTGGAAATGAGCAGTTCTTC. Translated, it gives CSVTGNEQFF.

This rearrangement joins TRBV19 to TRBJ2-3; TRBD2 might be the D (6 bases). V was clipped by 1 base and J by 2 bases, with 13 bases between them. CDR1 and CDR2 (germline): LNHDA, SQIVND (reference sequence). This CDR3 has 16 amino acids. The CDR3 coding sequence is TGTGCCAGTAGTATAGGGAAACTAGCCAACACAGATACGCAGTATTTT. Translating it yields CASSIGKLANTDTQYF.

The chain links TRBV4-3 to TRBJ1-2; D is perhaps TRBD1 (6 bases). This CDR3 region has 14 residues. Germline lookup yields CDR1 LGHNA and CDR2 YSLEER. The ends were cut back, 3 bases at V and 1 base at J, with 9 bases in the middle. This chain's CDR3 is CASSQGTLNYGYTF. Here the CDR3 DNA reads TGCGCCAGCAGCCAGGGGACACTTAACTATGGCTACACCTTC.

V usage is TRBV19 and J usage is TRBJ2-1, with D perhaps matching TRBD1 (6 bases). The V end lost 5 bases, the J end lost 5 bases, and 19 bases lay between the germline ends. CDR3 length: 16 amino acids. The V gene's germline CDR1 is LNHDA and CDR2 SQIVND (reference sequence). The CDR3 spells CASSPLFTGKDNEQFF. CDR3 sequence (DNA): TGTGCCAGTAGTCCGCTCTTTACAGGGAAAGACAATGAGCAGTTCTTC. Supplemented by reference TRBV19 and TRBJ2-1, the full variable domain reads DGGITQSPKYLFRKEGQNVTLSCEQNLNHDAMYWYRQDPGQGLRLIYYSQIVNDFQKGDIAEGYSVSREKKESFPLTVTSAQKNPTAFYLCASSPLFTGKDNEQFFGPGTRLTVL.

This rearrangement joins TRBV5-4 to TRBJ1-4; D unclear. Germline CDR1 and CDR2: SGHNT and YYREEE (reference sequence). Trimming left V 0 bases short and J 7 bases short, with 10 bases between. This CDR3 is built from 14 residues. CDR3 DNA: TGTGCCAGCAGCTTGGGTTTGGGCCCTGAAAAACTGTTTTTT. Amino acids: CASSLGLGPEKLFF. Full variable domain (missing parts from reference TRBV5-4 and TRBJ1-4): ETGVTQSPTHLIKTRGQQVTLRCSSQSGHNTVSWYQQALGQGPQFIFQYYREEENGRGNFPPRFSGLQFPNYSSELNVNALELDDSALYLCASSLGLGPEKLFFGSGTQLSVL.

This clone was observed once. V and J are TRBV18 and TRBJ1-2; 9 bases map to TRBD1. V lost 0 bases to trimming and J lost 7 bases; unmatched junction nucleotides: 6. The germline V gene encodes CDR1 KGHSH and CDR2 LQKENI. This CDR3 has 15 residues. The CDR3, as DNA: TGTGCCAGCTCACCACCCTCCGGGACAGGGATTGGCTACACCTTC. Protein: CASSPPSGTGIGYTF.

The chain is built from TRBV6-5 and TRBJ2-7; a possible D gene is TRBD1 (5 bases). CDR1 and CDR2 (germline): MNHEY, SVGAGI. Deletions cut 5 bases from V and 4 bases from J, with 15 bases between. CDR3 length: 14 amino acids. Here the CDR3 reads CASSPSTVPYEQYF. The CDR3 DNA is TGTGCCAGCAGTCCATCGACAGTCCCTTACGAGCAGTACTTC.

This clone was counted a single time. V is TRBV11-2 and J is TRBJ1-1; 9 bases match TRBD1. With V trimmed by 5 bases and J by 1 base, 8 bases remained unmatched. This CDR3 spans 16 amino acids. Germline values: CDR1 SGHAT, CDR2 FQNNGV. In DNA, the CDR3 is TGTGCCAGCAGCCCGAAGACAGGGGGGGAGAACACTGAAGCTTTCTTT. Protein product: CASSPKTGGENTEAFF.

This chain connects TRBV6-5 to TRBJ2-3, with 7 bases aligning to TRBD2. CDR1 is MNHEY, CDR2 SVGAGI, per germline. The V segment lost 7 bases and the J segment 4 bases; nucleotides outside the gene matches: 11. The CDR3 spans 15 residues. The CDR3 is CASKKGLPGADTQYF. CDR3 bases: TGTGCCAGCAAAAAGGGACTACCCGGGGCAGATACGCAGTATTTT.

The V and J genes are TRBV6-5 and TRBJ1-2, with 7 positions matching TRBD1. CDR1 is MNHEY, CDR2 SVGAGI, per germline. The CDR3 extends over 13 amino acids. The junction had 9 bases not matched to a gene; V was cut back by 11 bases and J by 3 bases. The CDR3 coding sequence is TGTGCCTGTTCACAGGGGCGCGACTATGGCTACACCTTC. It encodes CACSQGRDYGYTF.

The rearrangement uses TRBV28 and TRBJ1-1; possible D gene TRBD1, 6 bases. The CDR3 has 12 residues. Germline V CDR1 and CDR2: MDHEN, SYDVKM. The V gene lost 7 bases and the J gene lost 1 base, with 7 bases spanning the gap. CDR3 in amino acids: CASTTGNTEAFF. In DNA form, the CDR3 reads TGTGCCAGCACGACAGGGAACACTGAAGCTTTCTTT.

The chain joins TRBV5-6 to TRBJ1-4; 9 nucleotides align to TRBD1. V dropped 1 base and J dropped 6; count of bases not matched to a gene: 10. The CDR3 covers 17 residues. The germline CDR1 and CDR2 sequences are SGHDT and YYEEEE. DNA for the CDR3: TGTGCCAGCAGCTTGTCCGCCCCCGGGACAGGGTATGAAAAACTGTTTTTT. Translation gives CASSLSAPGTGYEKLFF.

This chain's CDR3 is CASSPSGAGIRETQYF. In DNA, the CDR3 is TGTGCCAGTAGTCCTAGCGGGGCCGGTATCCGAGAGACCCAGTACTTC. The J gene is TRBJ2-5, the V gene TRBV19; TRBD2 aligns across 9 bases. J gave up 4 bases and V 5 bases, and 11 bases lay outside the gene matches. CDR1 and CDR2 (germline): LNHDA, SQIVND (reference sequence). The CDR3 loop spans 16 amino acids. Using reference TRBV19 and TRBJ2-5 for the parts outside the CDR3, the full variable domain is DGGITQSPKYLFRKEGQNVTLSCEQNLNHDAMYWYRQDPGQGLRLIYYSQIVNDFQKGDIAEGYSVSREKKESFPLTVTSAQKNPTAFYLCASSPSGAGIRETQYFGPGTRLLVL.

The chain recombines TRBV7-2 with TRBJ2-4; 9 positions match TRBD1. The germline CDR1 and CDR2 sequences are SGHTA and FQGNSA. V was clipped by 1 base and J by 1 base; unmatched bases: 8. CDR3 size: 18 residues. CDR3 region: CASSLEGQGIWAKNIQYF. The DNA of the CDR3 is TGTGCCAGCAGCTTAGAAGGACAGGGGATATGGGCCAAAAACATTCAGTACTTC.

The chain carries TRBV11-2 and TRBJ2-3; 8 nucleotides align to TRBD2. V lost 5 bases, J lost 0 bases, and 7 bases stayed unmatched. CDR1 is SGHAT and CDR2 is FQNNGV in the germline V gene. There are 16 residues in the CDR3. The CDR3 spells CASSPGGASSTDTQYF. The CDR3 region has the DNA TGTGCCAGCAGCCCCGGGGGGGCATCTAGCACAGATACGCAGTATTTT.

This clone came up a few times. The V gene is TRBV29-1, the J gene TRBJ1-2, with D unclear. Trimming removed 5 bases at V and 6 bases at J, with 16 bases between. Germline V gene lookup returns CDR1 SQVTM and CDR2 ANQGSEA. CDR3 length: 13 amino acids. The CDR3 DNA sequence: TGCAGCGTTAATGGAGGAGGAGGCGATGGCTACACCTTC. The encoded protein is CSVNGGGGDGYTF.